This TCR beta chain comes out of a study of blood T cell repertoires in COVID-19. Germline CDR1 and CDR2: SGHRS and YFSETQ. The CDR3 has 15 residues. Between the trimmed V and J ends, which lost 0 bases and 3 bases, there was a span of 9 bases. The table lists this clone with a few counts. In the original workflow: Amplified reference gene primers provided the basis for estimating nucleated cell counts. Here immunoSEQ multiplex PCR was the method, and the copy in TCRdb shows in-frame clones only, minus some. V, J and clone size reflect that table, while D and trimming were determined from the DNA. The data contain over 120,000 clones, 60% to 80% of them singletons. Enrollees, roughly 18 to 95 years old, lived in 24 US areas. Symptom resolution, clearance, or two negative PCRs marked the recovered donors of Cohort 3.

The chain couples TRBV5-1 to TRBJ2-2; no clear D. This receptor was obtained from a woman between 50 and 59 years old who had recovered from COVID-19. What was sequenced was PBMCs or T cells enriched from blood (not recorded which). The CDR3 DNA follows: TGCGCCAGCAGCTTGGGTCTACGGGACACCGGGGAGCTGTTTTTT. Translation: CASSLGLRDTGELFF.